This TCR beta chain appears in the sequencing data of a study of radiation and T cells in renal cell carcinoma. Overall study results and limits: Top tumor clonotypes rose in blood 2 weeks post-radiation, then contracted.

Libraries were prepared by immunoSEQ multiplex PCR; TCRdb keeps only in-frame clonotypes and omits some of them. Altogether some 150,000 clones are present, over 75% being singletons, with the ten largest covering about 12%. CDR1 SGHRS and CDR2 YFSETQ come from the germline V gene. Trimming left V 3 bases short and J 5 bases short, with 12 bases between. The CDR3 extends over 14 amino acids. Time point reported: baseline pretreatment blood. The sample's treatment: 15 Gy SBRT to primary tumor, nephrectomy 4 weeks later. As concerns this clone: Its antigen is still unknown.

This clonotype originated in a woman aged 45-65 years with renal cell carcinoma. Material: blood, obtained from a patient whose treatment included radiotherapy and nephrectomy. The V and J genes are TRBV5-1 and TRBJ2-1, with D possibly matching TRBD2 (6 bases). The CDR3 nucleotides read TGCGCCAGCAGCTCCCAGACGGGAGACAATGAGCAGTTCTTC. Residues: CASSSQTGDNEQFF.